The clone carrying this TCR beta chain was seen a few times. The CDR3 loop spans 14 amino acids. The sample is drawn from a study of patients and donors after allogeneic stem cell transplantation. MiXCR was run by TCRdb on the RT-PCR reads, yielding one entry per CDR3 protein. The table shows roughly 940,000 distinct CDR3 sequences, with 15% to 20% occurring only once. This sequence was found in a human donor who was either an allogeneic HSCT recipient or a stem cell or donor lymphocyte infusion donor (not recorded which). It is not recorded whose cells these are; they may come from a transplant donor. The genes are TRBV21-1 and TRBJ2-1. TRBV21-1 is designated a pseudogene. Material for sequencing was blood, either unsorted or a sorted T cell fraction (not recorded which). CDR3 DNA: TGTGCCAGCAGCATCGGCAGCTCCTACAATGAGCAGTTCTTC. Translating gives CASSIGSSYNEQFF.